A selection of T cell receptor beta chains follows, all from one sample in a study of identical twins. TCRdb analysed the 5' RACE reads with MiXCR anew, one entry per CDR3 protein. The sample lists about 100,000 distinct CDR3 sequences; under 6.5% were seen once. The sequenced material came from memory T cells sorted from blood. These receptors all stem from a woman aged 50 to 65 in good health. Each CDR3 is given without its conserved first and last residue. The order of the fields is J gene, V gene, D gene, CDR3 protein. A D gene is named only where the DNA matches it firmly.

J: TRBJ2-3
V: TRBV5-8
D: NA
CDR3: ASSLEGDTQY

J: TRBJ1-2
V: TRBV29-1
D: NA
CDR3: SISTSGRNGYT

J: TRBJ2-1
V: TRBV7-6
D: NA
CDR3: ASSLARPPEPPEQF

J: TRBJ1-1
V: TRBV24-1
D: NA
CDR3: ATHGGGANREAF

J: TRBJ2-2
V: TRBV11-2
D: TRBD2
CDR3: ASSRTSENTGELF

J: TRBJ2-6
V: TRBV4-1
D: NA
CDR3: ASSPAVSGANVLT

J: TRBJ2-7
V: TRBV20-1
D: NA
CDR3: SASGRAYEQY

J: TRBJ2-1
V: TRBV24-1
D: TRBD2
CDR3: ATRGLAGVNEQF

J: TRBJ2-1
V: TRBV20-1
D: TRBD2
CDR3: SASRPSGTLTGGNEQF

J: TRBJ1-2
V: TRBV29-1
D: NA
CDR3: SVQTGQRVGGYT

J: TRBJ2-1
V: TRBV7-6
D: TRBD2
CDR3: ASSLQTSGPYNEQF

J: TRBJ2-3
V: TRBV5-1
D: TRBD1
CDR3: ASSLQGMGAQDTQY

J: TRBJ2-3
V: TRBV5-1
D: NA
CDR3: ASNRGTDTQY

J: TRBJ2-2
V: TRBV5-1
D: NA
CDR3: ASSLEDSYTGELF

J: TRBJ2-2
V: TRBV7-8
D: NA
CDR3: ASSRDPRNTGELF

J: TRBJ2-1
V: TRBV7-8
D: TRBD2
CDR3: ASSSLAGATYNEQF

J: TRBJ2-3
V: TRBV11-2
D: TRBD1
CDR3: ASSKAGTGKTQY

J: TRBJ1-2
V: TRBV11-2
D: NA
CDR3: ASSSQTDGYT

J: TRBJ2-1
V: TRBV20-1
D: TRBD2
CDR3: SARDRSSGTLYNEQF

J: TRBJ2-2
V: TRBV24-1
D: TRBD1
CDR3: ATSLNRGWDTGELF

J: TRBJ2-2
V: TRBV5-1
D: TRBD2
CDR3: ASSWGTSANTGELF

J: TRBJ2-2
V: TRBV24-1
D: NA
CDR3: ATTQGFGELF

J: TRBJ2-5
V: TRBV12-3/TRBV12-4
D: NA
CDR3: ASSYDDQETQY

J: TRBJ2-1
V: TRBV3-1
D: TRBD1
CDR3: ASSPPGTGNEQF

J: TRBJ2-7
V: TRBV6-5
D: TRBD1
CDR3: ASSYSKPGTGGLYEQY

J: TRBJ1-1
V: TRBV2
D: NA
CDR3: ARSAGAVNTEAF

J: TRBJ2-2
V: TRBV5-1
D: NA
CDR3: ASSFRETGELF

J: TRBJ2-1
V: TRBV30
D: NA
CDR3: AWKVVREQF

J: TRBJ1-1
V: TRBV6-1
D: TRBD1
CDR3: ASSQDRTREAF

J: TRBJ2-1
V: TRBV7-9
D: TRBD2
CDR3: ASSGLAGGPVAYNEQF

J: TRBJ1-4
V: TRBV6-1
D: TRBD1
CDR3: ASSEFPGGDEKLF

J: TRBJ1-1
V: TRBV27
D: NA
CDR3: ASIPGTASTEAF

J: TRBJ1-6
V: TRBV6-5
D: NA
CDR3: ASLGRTNSPLH

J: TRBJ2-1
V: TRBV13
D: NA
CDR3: ASSTSGSSEQF

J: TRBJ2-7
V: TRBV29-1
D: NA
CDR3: SVAAVNEQY

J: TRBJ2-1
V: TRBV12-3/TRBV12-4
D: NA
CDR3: ASSPGVEQF

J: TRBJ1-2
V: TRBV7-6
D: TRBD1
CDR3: ASSLQGEGYGYT

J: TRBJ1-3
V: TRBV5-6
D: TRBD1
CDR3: ASHDGQEFNRANTIY

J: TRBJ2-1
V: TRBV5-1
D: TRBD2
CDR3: ASSFSGSRNEQF

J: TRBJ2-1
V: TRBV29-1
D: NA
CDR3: SVGQTYNEQF

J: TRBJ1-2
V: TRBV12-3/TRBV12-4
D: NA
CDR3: ASSFSGLRGYT